Reported below is one T cell receptor beta chain. Its antigen is not identified. Documented treatment: about 20 received Ad26.COV2.S at low or high dose, single or two shots; roughly five received placebo; per-sample allocation not given. Sampling took place 63 days after the first vaccine or placebo injection. Spike of the Wuhan-strain SARS-CoV-2 was expressed by an Ad26 vector, which formed the vaccine. Sequencing was performed with immunoSEQ multiplex PCR; in TCRdb, only in-frame clones are kept and a portion is missing. The data show about 350,000 clones, approximately 90% seen once. The data stem from a study of Ad26.COV2.S vaccination and SARS-CoV-2 variants. Looking at the study overall: Trial arm assignment for the donor was COV1001 Ad26.COV2.S. Donor got 5x10^10 or 1x10^11 viral particles of Ad26.COV2.S. Findings and limits, study-wide: Recipients of either vaccine or placebo displayed similar breadth of non-spike TCRs.

The CDR3 runs to 13 residues. Trimming left V 0 bases short and J 6 bases short, with 8 bases between. Looked up from germline, CDR1 is SGDLS and CDR2 is YYNGEE. The receptor comes from a person aged 18 to 65 who received the Ad26.COV2.S COVID-19 vaccine or a placebo. The V call is TRBV9, the J call TRBJ2-3; no reliable D call. Here the sequenced sample was peripheral blood, taken in a trial of Ad26.COV2.S vaccine versus placebo. This chain's CDR3 is CASSVDYADTQYF. The CDR3 region has the DNA TGTGCCAGCAGCGTAGATTATGCGGATACGCAGTATTTT.